The clone carrying this T cell receptor (beta chain) appeared a few times. This entry comes from a study of T cells in Graves' hyperthyroidism and ophthalmopathy. What was amplified from RNA transcripts were TCR beta CDR3 regions. First-round RT-PCR of the TCR CDR3 relied on the HTBI primer set. TCRdb passed the multiplex PCR reads through MiXCR, listing each CDR3 protein once. The sample lists about 410,000 distinct CDR3 sequences, roughly 14% occurring once. This CDR3 is built from 14 residues. In germline, CDR1 is LNHNV, CDR2 YYDKDF (reference sequence). The V gene lost 0 bases and the J gene lost 8 bases, with 11 bases spanning the gap.

The source material was blood. V usage is TRBV15 and J usage is TRBJ2-1; the D gene could be TRBD1 or TRBD2 (5 bases each). The clonotype was recovered from a man aged 18 to 30 with Graves' ophthalmopathy. CDR3 sequence reads: CATSRDYGDDEQFF. CDR3 coding DNA: TGTGCCACCAGCAGAGATTACGGGGACGATGAGCAGTTCTTC.